These 29 T cell receptor beta chains were sequenced from one sample in a study of T cells in Graves' hyperthyroidism and ophthalmopathy (dated by TCRdb to the late 2010s). Library creation used multiplex PCR. The run used an Illumina HiSeq 2000. TCR beta CDR3 regions were amplified from RNA transcripts. The TCR CDR3 was subjected to a first round of RT-PCR using the HTBI primer set and the Qiagen OneStep RT-PCR kit. Using fastp at Q25 and MiXCR, TCRdb reprocessed the public reads and kept productive beta chains. Rows are unified per CDR3 protein, each entry keeping the most common DNA and genes. A total of around 690,000 distinct CDR3 sequences appear in this sample, roughly 20% of them only once. Around a third of the sample belongs to the ten largest clones. Input material: blood. The receptors here all came from a man aged 25-45 years with Graves' ophthalmopathy.

In its sample, this clonotype was seen a few times. V is TRBV20-1 and J is TRBJ2-1; 9 positions agree with TRBD2. V lost 0 bases to trimming and J lost 7 bases; unmatched junction nucleotides: 22. Germline CDR1 is DFQATT and CDR2 is SNEGSKA (reference sequence). The CDR3 consists of 20 residues. The CDR3 sequence is CSARDRNSGAPSGNINEQFF. The CDR3 nucleotides read TGCAGTGCTAGAGACCGGAACAGTGGGGCCCCTAGCGGGAATATAAATGAGCAGTTCTTC.

The chain links TRBV29-1 to TRBJ2-7; D perhaps matches TRBD2 (7 bases). Germline values: CDR1 SQVTM, CDR2 ANQGSEA. The V and J ends lost 5 bases and 5 bases respectively, with 22 bases between them. This CDR3 spans 15 amino acids. The CDR3 DNA sequence: TGCAGCGTTTGGGGGGTGGCTTCGGGGGGCCACGAGCAGTACTTC. Translation gives CSVWGVASGGHEQYF.

As to this clonotype: A much larger clone sits a single nucleotide away, making a read error possible. The chain links TRBV20-1 to TRBJ2-1; the match to TRBD2 covers 11 bases. Germline loops: CDR1 DFQATT, CDR2 SNEGSKA (reference sequence). The CDR3 is made up of 15 amino acids. The V segment lost 3 bases and the J segment 7 bases; nucleotides outside the gene matches: 8. DNA for the CDR3: TGCAGTGCTAGTGCCGGGACTAGCGGTTTAAATGAGCAGTTCTTC. Translation gives CSASAGTSGLNEQFF.

In this sample, this clonotype turned up once. CDR3 loop: CASSTRDPVTGELFF. Here the CDR3 DNA reads TGTGCCAGCTCAACCCGGGACCCCGTCACCGGGGAGCTGTTTTTT. V gene TRBV19 combines with J gene TRBJ2-2; D possibly uses TRBD1 or TRBD2 (5 bases each). Germline-derived CDR1 and CDR2 are LNHDA and SQIVND (reference sequence). This CDR3 region has 15 residues. V was trimmed by 9 bases and J by 4 bases, leaving 18 bases between them.

This clonotype was observed many times. V and J are TRBV5-1 and TRBJ2-1, with 7 bases lining up with TRBD2. The CDR3 runs to 18 residues. The junction had 14 bases not matched to a gene; V was cut back by 0 bases and J by 5 bases. Germline CDR1 SGHRS, CDR2 YFSETQ. CDR3 residues: CASSLGRERTSGDNEQFF. In DNA form, the CDR3 reads TGCGCCAGCAGCTTGGGCAGGGAACGGACTAGTGGAGACAATGAGCAGTTCTTC.

The chain employs TRBV4-1 and TRBJ2-1; D call uncertain. This CDR3 spans 15 amino acids. Germline CDR1 MGHRA, CDR2 YSYEKL. Trimming took 1 base from V and 6 from J, leaving 13 bases between them. The CDR3 loop is CASSQGRSSTNEQFF. The CDR3 region has the DNA TGCGCCAGCAGCCAAGGGAGAAGTAGCACCAATGAGCAGTTCTTC.

The V gene is TRBV7-6, the J gene TRBJ2-5; the match to TRBD2 covers 7 bases. CDR1 is SGHVS, CDR2 FNYEAQ, per germline. CDR3 length equals 18 residues. Germline trimming cut 5 bases from V and 1 base from J; bases unmatched to any gene: 16. CDR3 protein: CASSQRITLAAGQETQYF. Written as DNA, the CDR3 is TGTGCCAGCAGCCAACGGATTACGCTAGCGGCTGGCCAAGAGACCCAGTACTTC.

The V call is TRBV30, the J call TRBJ2-3; 9 positions agree with TRBD2. Trimming cost V 5 bases and J 6 bases; bases outside gene matches: 18. CDR1 and CDR2 (germline): GTSNPN, SVGIG (reference sequence). The CDR3 loop spans 17 amino acids. The chain's CDR3 is CAWSPGVGGRAADTQYF. The CDR3 nucleotides read TGTGCCTGGTCCCCGGGAGTAGGCGGGAGGGCCGCTGATACGCAGTATTTT.

This clonotype turned up a few times. The CDR3 loop reads CASTTWAGQPQHF. The CDR3 DNA sequence: TGTGCCAGCACCACTTGGGCGGGGCAGCCCCAGCATTTT. The rearrangement links TRBV27 to TRBJ1-5; unclear D gene. Germline CDR1 reads MNHEY; CDR2 reads SMNVEV (reference sequence). Trimming took off 7 bases at V and 7 bases at J, with 14 bases between the two ends. This CDR3 is 13 amino acids long.

This clonotype came up a few times. V is TRBV7-2 and J is TRBJ2-3; 8 positions match TRBD2. The V gene end was trimmed by 1 base and the J gene end by 3 bases; junction bases not matched to a gene: 6. The CDR3 sequence is 16 residues long. Germline assignment: CDR1 SGHTA and CDR2 FQGNSA. The CDR3 spells CASSLVPGLGTDTQYF. CDR3 sequence (DNA): TGTGCCAGCAGCTTAGTACCGGGACTAGGGACAGATACGCAGTATTTT.

The table lists this clonotype with many counts. V and J are TRBV28 and TRBJ2-1; maybe TRBD1 (5 bases). V lost 6 bases and J lost 12, with 21 bases in between. The CDR3 is 14 residues long. The germline gives CDR1 MDHEN, CDR2 SYDVKM. In DNA form, the CDR3 reads TGTGCCAGCAGGGAGAGTAGGGGCTCGCTCGGGCAGTTCTTC. It is translated as CASRESRGSLGQFF.

The chain combines TRBV10-3 with TRBJ1-3, with unresolved D. Trimming left V 3 bases short and J 2 bases short, with 8 bases between. The CDR3 is 14 residues long. CDR1 ENHRY and CDR2 SYGVKD come from the germline V gene. This CDR3 reads CAISDGETGNTIYF. The CDR3 DNA reads TGTGCCATCAGTGACGGGGAGACTGGAAACACCATATATTTT.

This clonotype was counted ten times or more. The CDR3 protein is CASSPDSFMNTEAFF. The CDR3 bases are TGTGCCAGCAGTCCCGACAGTTTCATGAACACTGAAGCTTTCTTT. This chain connects TRBV6-1 to TRBJ1-1; D is possibly TRBD1 (5 bases). CDR1 and CDR2 from the germline V gene are MNHNS and SASEGT. V was shortened by 5 bases and J by 0 bases, with 13 bases between the two germline ends. The CDR3 has 15 residues.

This clonotype came up many times. The rearrangement uses TRBV27 and TRBJ1-1; D unclear. The germline V gene encodes CDR1 MNHEY and CDR2 SMNVEV (reference sequence). With 7 bases removed from V and 4 bases from J, the gap between germline ends came to 7 bases. The CDR3 loop spans 11 amino acids. The CDR3: CASTLGTEAFF. CDR3 DNA: TGTGCCAGCACCCTTGGCACTGAAGCTTTCTTT.

This clonotype was detected many times. The chain recombines TRBV18 with TRBJ2-5, with D possibly being TRBD1 or TRBD2 (5 bases each). In germline, CDR1 is KGHSH, CDR2 LQKENI. The V end lost 1 base, the J end lost 4 bases, and 16 bases lay between the germline ends. This CDR3 region has 16 residues. CDR3 sequence: CASSPLRDRPPETQYF. The DNA of the CDR3 is TGTGCCAGCTCACCACTCCGGGACCGACCGCCAGAGACCCAGTACTTC.

Points on this clonotype: One end of the junction does not line up with germline, which may come from a read error. This rearrangement joins TRBV11-2 to TRBJ2-1; TRBD2 agrees at 8 bases. The V gene's germline CDR1 is SGHAT and CDR2 FQNNGV. CDR3 length equals 17 residues. The CDR3 spells CVSSLTPAGDSKNEQFF. The CDR3 DNA reads TGTGTCAGCAGCCTTACCCCAGCGGGAGACAGCAAAAATGAGCAGTTCTTC.

This clonotype turned up a few times. This chain connects TRBV7-9 to TRBJ2-3; 7 nucleotides line up with TRBD2. The V and J ends lost 7 bases and 4 bases, in that order; junction bases with no gene match: 11. Germline CDR1 SEHNR, CDR2 FQNEAQ (reference sequence). The CDR3 has 15 amino acids. The CDR3 DNA sequence: TGTGCCAGCACCGCGTCCGGGAGGATTTCAGATACGCAGTATTTT. Protein product: CASTASGRISDTQYF.

This clonotype was recorded at least ten times. The rearrangement joins TRBV20-1 to TRBJ1-5; D remains ambiguous. V was shortened by 3 bases and J by 0 bases, with 15 bases between the two germline ends. CDR3 length: 16 residues. In germline, CDR1 is DFQATT, CDR2 SNEGSKA (reference sequence). As DNA, the CDR3 is TGCAGTGCTAGGGCAGGCGCTACTGATAGCAATCAGCCCCAGCATTTT. It specifies CSARAGATDSNQPQHF.

CDR3: CSAIQGRNYGYTF. The CDR3 nucleotides read TGCAGTGCCATACAGGGGAGAAACTATGGCTACACCTTC. The gene calls are TRBV20-1 and TRBJ1-2, with 7 bases lining up with TRBD1. Germline V lookup: CDR1 DFQATT, CDR2 SNEGSKA (reference sequence). The CDR3 sequence is 13 residues long. The trim removed 6 bases at V and 2 bases at J, leaving 6 bases unmatched.

The table lists this clonotype with a few counts. CDR3 residues: CASSWTGGLVNEQFF. CDR3 nucleotides: TGTGCCAGCAGTTGGACAGGGGGGCTGGTGAATGAGCAGTTCTTC. V and J are TRBV28 and TRBJ2-1; TRBD1 matches at 10 bases. CDR3 size: 15 residues. Trimming took 4 bases from V and 7 from J; bases not matched to a gene: 7. Germline CDR1 and CDR2: MDHEN and SYDVKM.

This clonotype has at least ten counts. This sequence joins TRBV30 and TRBJ2-2, with 7 bases matching TRBD2. CDR1 GTSNPN and CDR2 SVGIG come from the germline V gene (reference sequence). After removal of 8 bases from V and 6 bases from J, the junction contained 9 bases not matched to a gene. The CDR3 contains 13 residues. The CDR3: CAGGPGGPGELFF. The CDR3 DNA reads as TGTGCCGGAGGGCCGGGAGGACCCGGGGAGCTGTTTTTT. Looking up the rest from reference TRBV30 and TRBJ2-2 gives the full variable domain: SQTIHQWPATLVQPVGSPLSLECTVEGTSNPNLYWYRQAAGRGLQLLFYSVGIGQISSEVPQNLSASRPQDRQFILSSKKLLLSDSGFYLCAGGPGGPGELFFGEGSRLTVL.

Ten or more counts support this clonotype. This rearrangement joins TRBV7-9 to TRBJ2-3; the match to TRBD1 covers 7 bases. Germline CDR1 SEHNR, CDR2 FQNEAQ (reference sequence). The ends lost 4 bases at V and 2 bases at J; junction bases unmatched: 3. The CDR3 runs to 14 residues. This chain's CDR3 is CASSSQGNTDTQYF. DNA for the CDR3: TGTGCCAGCAGCTCACAGGGGAACACAGATACGCAGTATTTT.

This chain connects TRBV19 to TRBJ1-5; D gene ambiguous. CDR3 length: 14 residues. Trimming removed 3 bases from V and 0 bases from J, with 6 bases in between. The germline V gene has CDR1 LNHDA and CDR2 SQIVND (reference sequence). The CDR3 DNA is TGTGCCAGTAGTATGGTCAGTAGCAATCAGCCCCAGCATTTT. This translates into CASSMVSSNQPQHF.

This clonotype has ten or more counts. V usage is TRBV11-3 and J usage is TRBJ2-3, with D possibly being TRBD2 (5 bases). Trimming removed 5 bases from V and 4 bases from J, with 13 bases in between. In germline, CDR1 is SGHNT, CDR2 YENEEA. This CDR3 contains 14 residues. CDR3 in amino acids: CASSQRMGADTQYF. DNA for the CDR3: TGTGCCAGCAGCCAGCGCATGGGAGCAGATACGCAGTATTTT.

With respect to this clonotype: A single base separates this from a much larger clone, so it may be a read error. The chain employs TRBV4-2 and TRBJ2-7; weak D call: TRBD2 (6 bases). Deletions cut 1 base from V and 0 bases from J, with 7 bases between. The CDR3 consists of 14 residues. Germline values: CDR1 LGHNA, CDR2 YNFKEQ. CDR3 residues: CASSQGGDSYEQYF. The CDR3 nucleotides are TGTGCCAGCAGCCAAGGGGGGGACTCCTACGAGCAGTACTTC.

This clonotype was detected a few times. The chain has TRBV20-1 and TRBJ1-2; D perhaps matches TRBD1 (6 bases). This CDR3 is 13 amino acids long. Trimming shortened V by 1 base and J by 8 bases, and 14 bases separated the two germline ends. The germline V gene has CDR1 DFQATT and CDR2 SNEGSKA (reference sequence). The CDR3: CSARGGGARGYTF. CDR3 coding DNA: TGCAGTGCTAGAGGTGGGGGGGCTCGGGGCTACACCTTC.

This clonotype was observed a few times. This sequence joins TRBV7-9 and TRBJ2-6, with no clear D. Between the trimmed V and J ends, which lost 1 base and 0 bases, there was a span of 10 bases. CDR1 and CDR2 (germline): SEHNR, FQNEAQ (reference sequence). This CDR3 comprises 17 residues. The DNA of the CDR3 is TGTGCCAGCAGCTTAGTCCCCGAAAGCTCTGGGGCCAACGTCCTGACTTTC. Its protein is CASSLVPESSGANVLTF.

The chain couples TRBV7-2 to TRBJ2-2; 9 nucleotides agree with TRBD2. The CDR3 contains 17 residues. Per the germline V gene, CDR1 is SGHTA and CDR2 is FQGNSA. The ends lost 5 bases at V and 0 bases at J; junction bases unmatched: 7. CDR3: CASSLDRLAANTGELFF. Here the CDR3 DNA reads TGTGCCAGCAGCCTCGACCGACTAGCGGCGAACACCGGGGAGCTGTTTTTT.

Points on this clonotype: A clone one base away is much larger, so this may be a read error. The V gene is TRBV27, the J gene TRBJ1-6; 8 nucleotides align to TRBD1. The CDR3 runs 16 residues. The germline V gene encodes CDR1 MNHEY and CDR2 SMNVEV (reference sequence). This CDR3 reads CASSLSGRGHNPPLHF. The CDR3, as DNA: TGTGCCAGCAGTTTATCGGGCAGGGGGCATAATCCACCCCTCCACTTT.